Listed below are T cell receptor beta chains from one sample, sequenced in a study of shared clonotypes between healthy human individuals. Assay: immunoSEQ multiplex PCR; the TCRdb copy retains only in-frame clones and omits some. The table records more than 2,000,000 clones, approximately 90% of them present only once. Sequencing used naive CD4+ T cells sorted from blood. All receptors come from a young man in good health. The CDR3 runs from the conserved cysteine through the conserved F or W. Each record gives: clone size, J gene, V gene, D gene, CDR3 DNA, CDR3 protein. A D gene is named only where the DNA matches it firmly. Clone sizes are given selectively: once, few, many, or a class where the clone is expanded.

NA | TRBJ1-4 | TRBV4-1 | TRBD1 | TGCGCCAGCAGCCAGACCGGGACAGGGCAAAAACTGTTTTTT | CASSQTGTGQKLFF
NA | TRBJ2-7 | TRBV18 | NA | TGTGCCAGCTCACCCTCCGGGACTTCGGAGCAGTACTTC | CASSPSGTSEQYF
NA | TRBJ2-1 | TRBV5-6 | NA | TGTGCCAGCAGCTTGGCCGGAATGTCTCGAAACAATGAGCAGTTCTTC | CASSLAGMSRNNEQFF
NA | TRBJ2-1 | TRBV9 | TRBD2 | TGTGCCAGCAGCGTAGAGGGAGGGACTAGCGGGAGGGCCAGGGGTGAGCAGTTCTTC | CASSVEGGTSGRARGEQFF
once | TRBJ2-2 | TRBV25-1 | NA | TGTGCCAGCAGTGATATGGGAGGAGGCACCGGGGAGCTGTTTTTT | CASSDMGGGTGELFF
once | TRBJ2-5 | TRBV25-1 | NA | TGTGCCAGCAGTGGGGGGGGCTTCCAAGAGACCCAGTACTTC | CASSGGGFQETQYF
NA | TRBJ1-2 | TRBV5-1 | NA | TGCGCCAGCACGATGGACCCAGGGTATGGCTACACCTTC | CASTMDPGYGYTF
NA | TRBJ2-7 | TRBV27 | NA | TGTGCCAGCAGTCCTGTCGGCAGACAAATCTACGAGCAGTACTTC | CASSPVGRQIYEQYF
NA | TRBJ2-3 | TRBV7-3 | NA | TGTGCCAGCAGCTTAAATGGTCCAGGGATCACAGATACGCAGTATTTT | CASSLNGPGITDTQYF
NA | TRBJ1-4 | TRBV9 | NA | TGTGCCAGCAGCCCAGGACAGACCGTGGGGGAAAAACTGTTTTTT | CASSPGQTVGEKLFF
NA | TRBJ2-3 | TRBV7-2 | NA | TGTGCCAGCAGCTTCGCACGGACTGGGCCAGATACGCAGTATTTT | CASSFARTGPDTQYF
NA | TRBJ2-5 | TRBV2 | NA | TGTGCCAGCGGGAGGGGGGTTTTACAAGAGACCCAGTACTTC | CASGRGVLQETQYF
NA | TRBJ2-5 | TRBV14 | TRBD2 | TGTGCCAGCAGCCAGTGGGGGAGCGGGAGAGAAGAGACCCAGTACTTC | CASSQWGSGREETQYF
NA | TRBJ2-2 | TRBV5-4 | NA | TGTGCCAGCAGCTTGCCGGGAATGGTGGGCGGCACCGGGGAGCTGTTTTTT | CASSLPGMVGGTGELFF
NA | TRBJ1-5 | TRBV18 | TRBD1 | TGTGCCAGCTCACCGATATCGGGACAGGGGTTAAATCAGCCCCAGCATTTT | CASSPISGQGLNQPQHF
NA | TRBJ2-3 | TRBV10-3 | NA | TGTGCCATCAGCGCAGGTCAGGGGCTTAGCACAGATACGCAGTATTTT | CAISAGQGLSTDTQYF
once | TRBJ2-4 | TRBV4-1 | TRBD1 | TGCGCCAGCAGCCAAGGGACAGGGCAGCTAGCCAAAAACATTCAGTACTTC | CASSQGTGQLAKNIQYF